The next 22 T cell receptor beta chains were all read from a single sample in a study of OX40 agonist ivuxolimab in advanced cancers. TCRdb's copy holds only in-frame clones and misses some; the assay was immunoSEQ multiplex PCR. Of some 50,000 clones in the sample, 70% to 90% are singletons; the top ten hold under 0.65%. This specimen was CD4+ or CD8+ T cells sorted from blood, taken in a trial of the OX40 agonist ivuxolimab. These receptors were taken from an adult with an advanced solid tumor such as melanoma, head and neck, liver or kidney cancer.

This chain links TRBV10-3 with TRBJ2-3, with 12 bases lining up with TRBD2. Germline V gives CDR1 ENHRY, CDR2 SYGVKD. The CDR3 has 16 amino acids. Germline trimming cut 5 bases from V and 0 bases from J; bases unmatched to any gene: 3. The CDR3 region is CAISTLAGGSTDTQYF. In DNA, the CDR3 is TGTGCCATCAGTACTCTAGCGGGAGGGAGCACAGATACGCAGTATTTT.

This sequence joins TRBV2 and TRBJ2-4; tentatively, D is TRBD1 (6 bases). The germline V gene has CDR1 SNHLY and CDR2 FYNNEI. There are 19 residues in the CDR3. The V and J ends lost 4 bases and 3 bases respectively, with 25 bases between them. CDR3 sequence reads: CASSASSMLGHGNKNIQYF. CDR3 sequence (DNA): TGTGCCAGCAGTGCATCCTCTATGCTGGGACACGGGAACAAAAACATTCAGTACTTC. The whole variable domain, filled in from reference TRBV2 and TRBJ2-4, reads EPEVTQTPSHQVTQMGQEVILRCVPISNHLYFYWYRQILGQKVEFLVSFYNNEISEKSEIFDDQFSVERPDGSNFTLKIRSTKLEDSAMYFCASSASSMLGHGNKNIQYFGAGTRLSVL.

This sequence joins TRBV10-3 and TRBJ1-1; 7 bases align to TRBD1. CDR3 length: 14 amino acids. Germline lookup yields CDR1 ENHRY and CDR2 SYGVKD. The trim removed 6 bases at V and 4 bases at J, leaving 8 bases unmatched. For the CDR3, the DNA is TGTGCCATCAGCCAGGGGGGGGGAGGCACTGAAGCTTTCTTT. As protein: CAISQGGGGTEAFF.

The V call is TRBV5-1, the J call TRBJ2-7; 11 bases are a match to TRBD2. In germline, CDR1 is SGHRS, CDR2 YFSETQ. The CDR3 extends over 17 amino acids. V lost 3 bases, J lost 2 bases, and 10 bases stayed unmatched. The CDR3 is CASSSAARLAGTYEQYF. In DNA, the CDR3 is TGCGCCAGCAGCTCCGCCGCTCGACTAGCGGGGACCTACGAGCAGTACTTC.

The chain uses TRBV4-1 and TRBJ2-1, with 7 bases matching TRBD1. Losses at the gene ends were 0 bases for V and 2 bases for J; bases not matched to a gene: 4. The CDR3 runs 16 residues. The germline V gene encodes CDR1 MGHRA and CDR2 YSYEKL. The CDR3 bases are TGCGCCAGCAGCCAAGAAGGAGACAGGGCCTACAATGAGCAGTTCTTC. Encoded protein: CASSQEGDRAYNEQFF.

This chain uses TRBV2 with TRBJ1-5; D is perhaps TRBD1 (5 bases). This CDR3 is 13 amino acids long. With 3 bases removed from V and 6 bases from J, the gap between germline ends came to 9 bases. Germline CDR1 reads SNHLY; CDR2 reads FYNNEI. Here the CDR3 DNA reads TGTGCCAGCAGTGATCCAGGGCCTCAGCCCCAGCATTTT. It translates to CASSDPGPQPQHF.

The chain recombines TRBV7-6 with TRBJ2-5, with D possibly matching TRBD2 (6 bases). The CDR3 consists of 15 residues. Germline V lookup: CDR1 SGHVS, CDR2 FNYEAQ. With 5 bases removed from V and 1 base from J, the gap between germline ends came to 14 bases. The CDR3 loop reads CASSPSSSAQETQYF. The CDR3 DNA reads TGTGCCAGCAGCCCCTCTTCTAGCGCCCAAGAGACCCAGTACTTC. Together with reference TRBV7-6 and TRBJ2-5, the CDR3 gives the full variable domain: GAGVSQSPRYKVTKRGQDVALRCDPISGHVSLYWYRQALGQGPEFLTYFNYEAQQDKSGLPNDRFSAERPEGSISTLTIQRTEQRDSAMYRCASSPSSSAQETQYFGPGTRLLVL.

The chain employs TRBV21-1 and TRBJ1-1. TRBV21-1 is annotated as a pseudogene. This CDR3 contains 13 residues. The CDR3, as DNA: TGTGCCAGCAGCTCCGGGACCCAAAGTGGTGCTTTCTTT. Protein: CASSSGTQSGAFF.

This chain joins TRBV9 and TRBJ2-5, with D tentatively TRBD1 or TRBD2 (5 bases each). Trimming pared 4 bases from V and 1 base from J, leaving 11 bases between. CDR3 length: 14 residues. Germline V lookup: CDR1 SGDLS, CDR2 YYNGEE. The CDR3 DNA sequence: TGTGCCAGCAGCATAGGGACCTCCCAAGAGACCCAGTACTTC. This encodes CASSIGTSQETQYF. Looking up the rest from reference TRBV9 and TRBJ2-5 gives the full variable domain: DSGVTQTPKHLITATGQRVTLRCSPRSGDLSVYWYQQSLDQGLQFLIQYYNGEERAKGNILERFSAQQFPDLHSELNLSSLELGDSALYFCASSIGTSQETQYFGPGTRLLVL.

The rearrangement joins TRBV6-5 to TRBJ2-5, with 11 bases identical to TRBD2. The tail of the sequence fits TRBJ2-7 better, so the J call may be wrong. Germline CDR1 MNHEY, CDR2 SVGAGI. This CDR3 region has 15 residues. The CDR3, as DNA: TGTGCCAGCAGGTTCAGACTAGCGGGGCGCTACGAGCAGTACTTC. Its translation: CASRFRLAGRYEQYF.

As for this clone: Other DNA variants within this sample encode the same CDR3. The chain links TRBV28 to TRBJ2-1; 10 positions agree with TRBD2. V lost 5 bases to trimming and J lost 7 bases; unmatched junction nucleotides: 5. The germline V gene has CDR1 MDHEN and CDR2 SYDVKM. The CDR3 loop spans 14 amino acids. CDR3 amino acids: CASSLLAGDNEQFF. CDR3 in DNA: TGTGCCAGCAGTCTCCTAGCGGGAGATAATGAGCAGTTCTTC.

The genes are TRBV10-1 and TRBJ2-7; D assignment may be TRBD1 or TRBD2 (5 bases each). Trimming left V 4 bases short and J 10 bases short, with 17 bases between. The CDR3 contains 13 residues. Germline V gene sequence: CDR1 WNHNN, CDR2 SYGVQD (reference sequence). This chain's CDR3 is CASSATLGTKQYF. CDR3 bases: TGCGCCAGCAGTGCCACCCTAGGGACGAAACAGTACTTC.

In nucleotides, the CDR3 is TGTGCCAGTAGTATAGGGGGGGGTTTGGGAGAGACCCAGTACTTC. The encoded protein is CASSIGGGLGETQYF. The chain couples TRBV19 to TRBJ2-5, with 7 bases aligning to TRBD2. The CDR3 has 15 residues. Germline lookup yields CDR1 LNHDA and CDR2 SQIVND (reference sequence). The V gene end was trimmed by 1 base and the J gene end by 4 bases; junction bases not matched to a gene: 6.

This chain links TRBV28 with TRBJ1-5, with a possible D match to TRBD1 (5 bases). Trimming cost V 5 bases and J 7 bases, with 21 bases left between them. Germline loops: CDR1 MDHEN, CDR2 SYDVKM. CDR3 length: 16 amino acids. CDR3 amino acids: CASSTSGGTLGQPQHF. For the CDR3, the DNA is TGTGCCAGCAGTACAAGCGGGGGTACCCTTGGCCAGCCCCAGCATTTT.

The chain combines TRBV12-1 with TRBJ2-1; the DNA was not compared with TRBD2, the D call given in the table. TRBV12-1 is classified as a pseudogene. The CDR3 sequence is 15 residues long. CDR3 sequence reads: CASKSGTSGSNEQFF. The CDR3 DNA follows: TGTGCCAGCAAATCCGGGACTAGCGGGAGCAATGAGCAGTTCTTC.

V and J are TRBV6-4 and TRBJ2-7; 8 bases fit TRBD1. CDR3 length: 14 residues. From germline, CDR1 is MRHNA and CDR2 SNTAGT. The J segment lost 3 bases and the V segment lost 4 bases, leaving 5 bases of the junction unmatched. The CDR3 nucleotides are TGTGCCAGCAGTGGGGACAGGAGACGCTACGAGCAGTACTTC. Protein sequence: CASSGDRRRYEQYF.

V gene TRBV6-6 combines with J gene TRBJ2-1; tentative D call: TRBD2 (5 bases). V lost 0 bases and J lost 8, with 11 bases in between. Germline V lookup: CDR1 MNHNY, CDR2 SVGAGI (reference sequence). The CDR3 has 14 amino acids. The CDR3 loop reads CASSYSTGVDEQFF. CDR3 DNA: TGTGCCAGCAGTTACTCGACCGGGGTGGATGAGCAGTTCTTC.

The chain links TRBV11-2 to TRBJ2-7; TRBD2 matches 9 bases. The CDR3 runs 15 residues. The V gene end was trimmed by 1 base and the J gene end by 3 bases; junction bases not matched to a gene: 4. The germline V gene encodes CDR1 SGHAT and CDR2 FQNNGV. The CDR3 region is CASSLAGTSFYEQYF. DNA for the CDR3: TGTGCCAGCAGCTTAGCCGGGACTAGCTTCTACGAGCAGTACTTC.

The chain joins TRBV7-6 to TRBJ2-7, with 9 bases aligning to TRBD2. Germline V CDR1 and CDR2: SGHVS, FNYEAQ. V dropped 4 bases and J dropped 0; count of bases not matched to a gene: 4. The CDR3 is made up of 15 amino acids. The CDR3 sequence: CASSSLAGSSYEQYF. DNA for the CDR3: TGTGCCAGCAGCTCTCTAGCGGGGAGCTCCTACGAGCAGTACTTC.

The chain couples TRBV6-5 to TRBJ1-4, with D uncertain. Trimming left V 6 bases short and J 0 bases short, with 11 bases between. The CDR3 runs to 15 residues. From germline, CDR1 is MNHEY and CDR2 SVGAGI. DNA of the CDR3: TGTGCCAGCAGGGACCAGTGGGCAACTAATGAAAAACTGTTTTTT. Amino acids: CASRDQWATNEKLFF.

The chain has TRBV5-6 and TRBJ2-4; D unresolved. The CDR3 covers 13 residues. Germline loops: CDR1 SGHDT, CDR2 YYEEEE. V was clipped by 2 bases and J by 0 bases, with 3 bases between them. The CDR3 nucleotides are TGTGCCAGCAGCTTCCTAGCCAAAAACATTCAGTACTTC. It translates to CASSFLAKNIQYF.

The V gene is TRBV5-6, the J gene TRBJ2-5; D could derive from TRBD1 or TRBD2 (6 bases each). Between the trimmed V and J ends, which lost 0 bases and 1 base, there was a span of 10 bases. The length of the CDR3 is 15 residues. Germline CDR1 is SGHDT and CDR2 is YYEEEE. CDR3 nucleotide sequence: TGTGCCAGCAGCTTGGCCGGGGGCTTCCAAGAGACCCAGTACTTC. Translated, it gives CASSLAGGFQETQYF.